A single sample is the source of the 14 T cell receptor beta chains below, sequenced in a study of blood T cell repertoires in COVID-19. The repertoire was sequenced with immunoSEQ multiplex PCR; TCRdb's copy has only in-frame clones and lacks some. The sample holds 84,000 or so clones, 60% to 85% seen once. Sequencing used peripheral blood. Source of these receptors: a human donor in a cohort sampled during active COVID-19.

The sample holds a few counts of this clone. The chain recombines TRBV5-1 with TRBJ2-7, with 7 bases that match TRBD2. The CDR3 contains 13 residues. The germline V gene has CDR1 SGHRS and CDR2 YFSETQ. J gave up 5 bases and V 4 bases, and 6 bases lay outside the gene matches. For the CDR3, the DNA is TGCGCCAGCAGCCGCGATGGGGGGGACGAGCAGTACTTC. Amino acid sequence: CASSRDGGDEQYF.

J is TRBJ2-5 and V is TRBV2, with TRBD2 matching over 9 bases. The CDR3 consists of 14 residues. Germline V gives CDR1 SNHLY, CDR2 FYNNEI. V was pared by 1 base and J by 5 bases, with 2 bases of the junction left unmatched. The CDR3: CASSEVAGGETQYF. CDR3 in DNA: TGTGCCAGCAGTGAAGTGGCGGGGGGGGAGACCCAGTACTTC.

The rearrangement joins TRBV9 to TRBJ2-7, with TRBD1 matching over 9 bases. V was pared by 0 bases and J by 4 bases, with 5 bases of the junction left unmatched. The germline gives CDR1 SGDLS, CDR2 YYNGEE. The CDR3 is 15 amino acids. The CDR3 sequence: CASSVGGTGFYEQYF. CDR3 sequence (DNA): TGTGCCAGCAGCGTAGGAGGGACAGGGTTTTACGAGCAGTACTTC.

The CDR3 spells CASSSDSETLGNSPLHF. The DNA of the CDR3 is TGTGCCAGCAGTTCCGACAGTGAGACTTTGGGTAATTCACCCCTCCACTTT. J is TRBJ1-6 and V is TRBV28, with D perhaps TRBD1 (5 bases). Germline CDR1 is MDHEN and CDR2 is SYDVKM. V was trimmed by 4 bases and J by 6 bases, leaving 19 bases between them. The CDR3 is 17 residues long.

The V and J genes are TRBV27 and TRBJ2-7, with TRBD1 matching over 9 bases. Germline V lookup: CDR1 MNHEY, CDR2 SMNVEV (reference sequence). The junction had 10 bases not matched to a gene; V was cut back by 5 bases and J by 5 bases. The CDR3 contains 15 residues. The CDR3: CASSLFRDRVHEQYF. The CDR3 DNA is TGTGCCAGCAGTCTTTTCCGGGACAGGGTCCACGAGCAGTACTTC.

A few counts support this clone. The J gene is TRBJ2-5, the V gene TRBV9, with 7 bases lining up with TRBD2. The CDR3 is made up of 16 amino acids. The J segment lost 4 bases and the V segment lost 4 bases, leaving 13 bases of the junction unmatched. Germline V gene lookup returns CDR1 SGDLS and CDR2 YYNGEE. As DNA, the CDR3 is TGTGCCAGCAGCCACCGGGGGGACTTACCACGAGAGACCCAGTACTTC. Protein: CASSHRGDLPRETQYF. The complete variable domain, with remaining parts taken from reference TRBV9 and TRBJ2-5, reads DSGVTQTPKHLITATGQRVTLRCSPRSGDLSVYWYQQSLDQGLQFLIQYYNGEERAKGNILERFSAQQFPDLHSELNLSSLELGDSALYFCASSHRGDLPRETQYFGPGTRLLVL.

The rearrangement links TRBV5-1 to TRBJ1-4, with D maybe TRBD1 (5 bases). The ends were cut back, 2 bases at V and 0 bases at J, with 8 bases in the middle. The CDR3 has 15 residues. CDR1 and CDR2 (germline): SGHRS, YFSETQ. The DNA for the CDR3 is TGCGCCAGCAGCTTATCCAGGGCAACTAATGAAAAACTGTTTTTT. Protein product: CASSLSRATNEKLFF.

The rearrangement uses TRBV3-1 (or the pseudogene TRBV3-2) and TRBJ1-3; weak D call: TRBD1 (5 bases). V lost 4 bases and J 6 bases, leaving 13 bases between the germline ends. In germline, CDR1 is LGHDT, CDR2 YNNKEL (reference sequence). The CDR3 loop spans 14 amino acids. As DNA, the CDR3 is TGTGCCAGCAGCCCCAGGGTTCGTGAAAACACCATATATTTT. Protein sequence: CASSPRVRENTIYF.

The genes are TRBV5-5 and TRBJ2-2; TRBD1 agrees at 7 bases. Germline lookup yields CDR1 SGHKS and CDR2 YYEKEE (reference sequence). This CDR3 contains 13 residues. V trimming: 7 bases; J trimming: 4 bases; junction bases outside the gene matches: 4. The CDR3: CASWQGVTGELFF. The CDR3 coding sequence is TGTGCCAGCTGGCAGGGGGTCACCGGGGAGCTGTTTTTT.

This sequence joins TRBV4-3 and TRBJ2-5; TRBD1 agrees at 12 bases. CDR3 length equals 18 residues. V lost 1 base and J lost 5; bases outside the gene matches: 11. Per the germline V gene, CDR1 is LGHNA and CDR2 is YSLEER. The chain's CDR3 is CASSQGGPGQGAGETQYF. In DNA form, the CDR3 reads TGCGCCAGCAGCCAAGGTGGACCGGGACAGGGGGCAGGTGAGACCCAGTACTTC.

This clone was found once. The V and J genes are TRBV6-5 and TRBJ2-1, with TRBD2 matching 12 bases. CDR1 is MNHEY and CDR2 is SVGAGI in the germline V gene. V lost 8 bases and J lost 9; bases outside the gene matches: 11. This CDR3 spans 15 amino acids. In DNA form, the CDR3 reads TGTGCCAGCCTGACTAGCGGGAGATTACAGGGTGAGCAGTTCTTC. As protein: CASLTSGRLQGEQFF.

V gene TRBV10-3 combines with J gene TRBJ2-7; 9 bases agree with TRBD1. Per germline, CDR1 ENHRY and CDR2 SYGVKD. J lost 3 bases, V lost 8 bases, and 8 bases had no gene match. The CDR3 contains 14 residues. The CDR3 DNA is TGTGCCATCGGGAGGGGACAGGGTAGCTACGAGCAGTACTTC. Protein: CAIGRGQGSYEQYF.

The V call is TRBV30, the J call TRBJ2-5, with 11 bases fitting TRBD2. CDR1 GTSNPN and CDR2 SVGIG come from the germline V gene (reference sequence). V was clipped by 2 bases and J by 5 bases; unmatched bases: 7. The CDR3 loop spans 15 amino acids. Here the CDR3 reads CAWSRGLAGGETQYF. The CDR3 DNA reads as TGTGCCTGGAGTAGAGGACTAGCGGGCGGCGAGACCCAGTACTTC.

The V and J genes are TRBV14 and TRBJ2-3; 11 positions match TRBD1. The germline CDR1 and CDR2 sequences are SGHDN and FVKESK. The CDR3 spans 19 residues. V was pared by 2 bases and J by 0 bases, with 10 bases of the junction left unmatched. CDR3 amino acids: CASSQLRRDRGSSTDTQYF. CDR3 nucleotides: TGTGCCAGCAGCCAACTAAGGCGGGACAGGGGGTCTAGCACAGATACGCAGTATTTT.